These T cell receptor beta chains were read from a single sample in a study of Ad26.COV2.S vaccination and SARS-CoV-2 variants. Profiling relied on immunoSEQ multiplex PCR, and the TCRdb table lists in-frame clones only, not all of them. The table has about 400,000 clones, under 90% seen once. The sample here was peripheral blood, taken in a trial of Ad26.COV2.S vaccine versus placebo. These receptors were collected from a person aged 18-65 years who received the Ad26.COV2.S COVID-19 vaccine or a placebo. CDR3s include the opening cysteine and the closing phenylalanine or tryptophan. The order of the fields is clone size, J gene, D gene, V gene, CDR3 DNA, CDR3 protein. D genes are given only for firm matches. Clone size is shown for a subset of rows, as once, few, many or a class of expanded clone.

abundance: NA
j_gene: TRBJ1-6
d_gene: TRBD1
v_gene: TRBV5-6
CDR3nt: TGTGCCAGCGGGGAGGGGGCGCGATCACCCCTCCACTTT
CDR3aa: CASGEGARSPLHF

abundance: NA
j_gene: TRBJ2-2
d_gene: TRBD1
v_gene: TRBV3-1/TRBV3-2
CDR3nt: TGTGCCAGCAGCCAAGAACAGGGGGTCACCGGGGAGCTGTTTTTT
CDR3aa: CASSQEQGVTGELFF

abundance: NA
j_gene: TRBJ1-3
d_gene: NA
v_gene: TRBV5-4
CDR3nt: TGTGCCAGCACAACACTCTCTGGAAACACCATATATTTT
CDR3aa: CASTTLSGNTIYF

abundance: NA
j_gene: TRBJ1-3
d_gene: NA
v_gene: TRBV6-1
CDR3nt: TGTGCCAGCAGTGAATATAGCCCTTACTCCTCTGGAAACACCATATATTTT
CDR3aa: CASSEYSPYSSGNTIYF

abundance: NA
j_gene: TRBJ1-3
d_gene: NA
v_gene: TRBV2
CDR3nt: TGTGCCAGCAGTGGATCTCTGGGAGCCGCCATATATTTT
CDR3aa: CASSGSLGAAIYF

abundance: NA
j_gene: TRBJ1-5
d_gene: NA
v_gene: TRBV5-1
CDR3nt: TGCGCCAGCAGCTGGAGACAGCCCCAGCATTTT
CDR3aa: CASSWRQPQHF

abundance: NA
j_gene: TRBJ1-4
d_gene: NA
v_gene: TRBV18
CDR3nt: TGTGCCAGCTCTTCCGGACCCATAATGATTAGTGAAAAACTGTTTTTT
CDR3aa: CASSSGPIMISEKLFF

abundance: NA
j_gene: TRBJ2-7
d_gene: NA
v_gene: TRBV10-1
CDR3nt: TGCGCCAGCAGTCCGAGCGGGCCTCCCTACGAGCAGTACTTC
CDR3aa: CASSPSGPPYEQYF

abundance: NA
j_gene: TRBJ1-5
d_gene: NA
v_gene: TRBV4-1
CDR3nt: TGCGCCAGCAGCCACCCCACCACGGCGGCCACCTCAACGGAGCCCCAGCATTTT
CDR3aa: CASSHPTTAATSTEPQHF

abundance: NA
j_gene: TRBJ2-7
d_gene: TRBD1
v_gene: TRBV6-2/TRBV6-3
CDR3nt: TGTGCCAGCAGTCTCACTCGACAGGGCCCCTTCTACGAGCAGTACTTC
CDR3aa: CASSLTRQGPFYEQYF

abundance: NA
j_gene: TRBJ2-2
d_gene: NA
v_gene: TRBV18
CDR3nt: TGTGCCAGCTCACCACCCAGGGAGATCACCGGGGAGCTGTTTTTT
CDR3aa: CASSPPREITGELFF

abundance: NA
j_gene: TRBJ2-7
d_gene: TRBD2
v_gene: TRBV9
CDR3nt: TGTGCCAGCAGCGCCTCGGGGGGGTCCTACGAGCAGTACTTC
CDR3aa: CASSASGGSYEQYF

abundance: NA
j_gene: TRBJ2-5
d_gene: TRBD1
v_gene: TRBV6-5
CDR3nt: TGTGCCAGCAGACTCGCAGGGGGCAGAAGGGAGACCCAGTACTTC
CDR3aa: CASRLAGGRRETQYF

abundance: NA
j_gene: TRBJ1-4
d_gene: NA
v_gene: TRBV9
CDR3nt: TGTGCCAGCAGCGTAAGGGGAGAAAAACTGTTTTTT
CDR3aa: CASSVRGEKLFF

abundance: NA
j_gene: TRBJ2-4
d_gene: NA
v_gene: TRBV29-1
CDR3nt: TGCAGCGTTAAGGGGCGGATGAACAAAAACATTCAGTACTTC
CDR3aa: CSVKGRMNKNIQYF

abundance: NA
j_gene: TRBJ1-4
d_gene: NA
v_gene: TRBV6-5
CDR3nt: TGTGCCAGCAGTTACCCCCGACGAGAAGGGGAAAAACTGTTTTTT
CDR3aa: CASSYPRREGEKLFF

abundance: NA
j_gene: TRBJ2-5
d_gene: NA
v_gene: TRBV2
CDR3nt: TGTGCCAGCAGTGTGGCTAGACTAGAGACCCAGTACTTC
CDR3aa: CASSVARLETQYF

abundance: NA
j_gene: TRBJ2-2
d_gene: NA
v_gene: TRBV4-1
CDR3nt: TGCGCCAGCAGCCCCCGGGCTAACACCGGGGAGCTGTTTTTT
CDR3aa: CASSPRANTGELFF

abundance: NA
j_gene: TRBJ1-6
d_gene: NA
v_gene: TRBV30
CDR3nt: TGTGCCTGGACCCCCCTCTCCTATAATTCACCCCTCCACTTT
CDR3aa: CAWTPLSYNSPLHF

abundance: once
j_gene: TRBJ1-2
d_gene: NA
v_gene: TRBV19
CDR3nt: TGTGCCAGTAGTTTGGGAAGGAATTTGCGGTATGGCTACACCTTC
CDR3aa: CASSLGRNLRYGYTF

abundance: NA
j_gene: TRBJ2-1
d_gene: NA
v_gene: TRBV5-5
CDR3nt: TGTGCCAGCAGTCGGCAGGTCGCCTACAATGAGCAGTTCTTC
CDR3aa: CASSRQVAYNEQFF

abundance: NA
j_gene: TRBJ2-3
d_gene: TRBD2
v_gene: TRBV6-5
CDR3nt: TGTGCCAGCAGTTACGGGGCTAGCGGGCACACAGATACGCAGTATTTT
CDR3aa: CASSYGASGHTDTQYF

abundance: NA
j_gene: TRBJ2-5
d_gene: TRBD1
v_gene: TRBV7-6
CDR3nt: TGTGCCAGCAGCCGACGACAGGGACGAGAGACCCAGTACTTC
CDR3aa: CASSRRQGRETQYF

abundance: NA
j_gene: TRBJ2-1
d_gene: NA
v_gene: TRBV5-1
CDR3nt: TGCGCCAGCAGCTTTTCTAGCGTCCTCAATGAGCAGTTCTTC
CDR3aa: CASSFSSVLNEQFF

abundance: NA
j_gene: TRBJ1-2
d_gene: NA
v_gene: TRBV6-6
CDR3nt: TGTGCCAGCCTCCTACCCAGGGATAACTATGGCTACACCTTC
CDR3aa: CASLLPRDNYGYTF

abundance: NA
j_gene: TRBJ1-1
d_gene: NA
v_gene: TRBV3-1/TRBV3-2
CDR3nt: TGTGCCAGCAGCCACAGAACACGGGGGAACACTGAAGCTTTCTTT
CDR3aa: CASSHRTRGNTEAFF

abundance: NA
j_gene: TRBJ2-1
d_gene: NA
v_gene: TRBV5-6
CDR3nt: TGTGCCAGCAGCTCCAGGCTGGGGATTGAGCAGTTCTTC
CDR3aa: CASSSRLGIEQFF

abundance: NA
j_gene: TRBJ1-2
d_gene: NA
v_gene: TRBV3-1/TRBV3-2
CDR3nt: TGTGCCAGCAGCCAAGCCTATCAGGGAGGCTATGGCTACACCTTC
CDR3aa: CASSQAYQGGYGYTF

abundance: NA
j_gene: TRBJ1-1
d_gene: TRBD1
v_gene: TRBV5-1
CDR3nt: TGCGCCAGCAGCCAGGGGGTCATGAACACTGAAGCTTTCTTT
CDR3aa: CASSQGVMNTEAFF

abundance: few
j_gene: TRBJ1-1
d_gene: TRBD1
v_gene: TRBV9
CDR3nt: TGTGCCAGCAGCGTGACAGGGACGACATTAGGAAACACTGAAGCTTTCTTT
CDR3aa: CASSVTGTTLGNTEAFF

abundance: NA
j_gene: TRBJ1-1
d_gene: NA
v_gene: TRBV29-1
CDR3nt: TGCAGCGTTGAGCCGGGAAGTGGGGGCACTGAAGCTTTCTTT
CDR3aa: CSVEPGSGGTEAFF

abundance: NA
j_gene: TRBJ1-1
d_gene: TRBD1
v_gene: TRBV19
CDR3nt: TGTGCCAGTAGTATCCTGGGACAGGGGAAGACTGAAGCTTTCTTT
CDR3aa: CASSILGQGKTEAFF

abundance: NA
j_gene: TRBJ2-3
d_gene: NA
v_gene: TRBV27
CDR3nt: TGTGCCAGCAGTTTCCGGGGGCCGGGACGGACCACAGATACGCAGTATTTT
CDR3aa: CASSFRGPGRTTDTQYF

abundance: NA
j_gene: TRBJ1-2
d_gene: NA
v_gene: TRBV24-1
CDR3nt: TGTGCCACCAGCCTCGGACGGTTGGGGGGAGGCTACACCTTC
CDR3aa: CATSLGRLGGGYTF

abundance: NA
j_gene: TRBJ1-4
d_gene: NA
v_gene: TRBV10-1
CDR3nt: TGCGCCAGCAGTGACGCAGGGGCGCAGGAAAAACTGTTTTTT
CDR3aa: CASSDAGAQEKLFF

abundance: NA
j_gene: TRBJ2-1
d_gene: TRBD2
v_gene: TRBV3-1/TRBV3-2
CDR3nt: TGTGCCAGCAGCCTAAGGACTAGCGGGGGGGTAAAAGAGCAGTTCTTC
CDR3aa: CASSLRTSGGVKEQFF

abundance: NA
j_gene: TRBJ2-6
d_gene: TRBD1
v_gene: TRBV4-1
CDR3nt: TGCGCCAGCAGCCAAACACAGGGGGACGACGTCCTGACTTTC
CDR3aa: CASSQTQGDDVLTF

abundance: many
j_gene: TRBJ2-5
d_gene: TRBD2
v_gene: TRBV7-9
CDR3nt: TGTGCCAGCAGCTTAGGACTAGCGGGAGAAGAGACCCAGTACTTC
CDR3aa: CASSLGLAGEETQYF

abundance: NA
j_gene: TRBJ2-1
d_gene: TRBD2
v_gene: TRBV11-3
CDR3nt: TGTGCCAGCAGCCGCAAACGTGGGGGGGCCTACAATGAGCAGTTCTTC
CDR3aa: CASSRKRGGAYNEQFF

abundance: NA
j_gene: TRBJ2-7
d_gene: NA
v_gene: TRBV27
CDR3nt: TGTGCCAGCAGTTTAGCGGGGGCGCAACCCTACGAGCAGTACTTC
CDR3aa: CASSLAGAQPYEQYF

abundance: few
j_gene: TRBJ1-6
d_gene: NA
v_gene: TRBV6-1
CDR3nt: TGTGCCAGCAGTGATCCCCTGAGCTCCTATAATTCACCCCTCCACTTT
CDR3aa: CASSDPLSSYNSPLHF

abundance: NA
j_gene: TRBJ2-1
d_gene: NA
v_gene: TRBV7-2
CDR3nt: TGTGCCAGCAGCCCCCGAGGTGGGCATGAGCAGTTCTTC
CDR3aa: CASSPRGGHEQFF

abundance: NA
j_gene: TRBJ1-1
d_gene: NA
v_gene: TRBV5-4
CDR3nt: TGTGCCAGCAGCTTCCAGAAGAACACTGAAGCTTTCTTT
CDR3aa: CASSFQKNTEAFF

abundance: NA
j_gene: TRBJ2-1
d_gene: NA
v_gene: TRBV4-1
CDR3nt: TGCGCCAGCAGCCAGTTTAAAAAGGACAATGAGCAGTTCTTC
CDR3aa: CASSQFKKDNEQFF

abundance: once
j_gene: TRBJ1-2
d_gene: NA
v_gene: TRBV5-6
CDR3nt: TGTGCCAGCAGCCTCGACGGCCCCTATGGCTACACCTTC
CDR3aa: CASSLDGPYGYTF

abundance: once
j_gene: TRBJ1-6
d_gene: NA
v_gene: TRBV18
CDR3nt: TGTGCCAGCTCACCAAGTGCGGGCAGGGGAAATTCACCCCTCCACTTT
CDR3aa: CASSPSAGRGNSPLHF

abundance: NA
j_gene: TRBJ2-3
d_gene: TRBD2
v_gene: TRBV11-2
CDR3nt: TGTGCCAGCAGCTTCTCCGGGGTCGGAGCGGGGGGCACAGATACGCAGTATTTT
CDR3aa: CASSFSGVGAGGTDTQYF

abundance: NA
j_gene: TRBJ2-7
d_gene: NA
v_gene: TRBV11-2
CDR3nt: TGTGCCAGCAGCCCCAATTGGCACGAGCAGTACTTC
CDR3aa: CASSPNWHEQYF

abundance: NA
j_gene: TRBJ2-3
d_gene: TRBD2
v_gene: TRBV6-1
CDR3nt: TGTGCCAGCACCGCCCGGGGGGACTCCACAGATACGCAGTATTTT
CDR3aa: CASTARGDSTDTQYF

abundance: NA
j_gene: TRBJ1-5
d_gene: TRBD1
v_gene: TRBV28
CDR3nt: TGTGCCAGCAGATTTACACAGGGGAGGTCGGGTCAGCCCCAGCATTTT
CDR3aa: CASRFTQGRSGQPQHF

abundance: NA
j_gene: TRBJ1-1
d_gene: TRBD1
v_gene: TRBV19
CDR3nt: TGTGCCAGTACCACCGGGACAGTCAGGGGAGCTTTCTTT
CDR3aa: CASTTGTVRGAFF

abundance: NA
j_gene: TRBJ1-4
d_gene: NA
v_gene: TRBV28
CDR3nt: TGTGCCAGCAGTCCGGGGGTAAGGTCGAGGGAAAAACTGTTTTTT
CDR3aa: CASSPGVRSREKLFF

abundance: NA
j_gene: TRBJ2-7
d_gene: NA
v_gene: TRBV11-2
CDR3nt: TGTGCCAGCAGTTTGACCAGGGAACCCTTCGAGCAGTACTTC
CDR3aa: CASSLTREPFEQYF

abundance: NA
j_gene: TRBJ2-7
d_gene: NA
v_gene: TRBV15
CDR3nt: TGTGCCACCAGCAGAGGTGCATACGAGCAGTACTTC
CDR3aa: CATSRGAYEQYF